Presented here are 13 T cell receptor beta chains from one specimen sequenced in a study of T-cell reconstitution after alpha-beta-depleted transplantation in children (dated by TCRdb to 2016 to 2017). Receptors were amplified or captured by PCR. Instrument on record: Illumina HiSeq 2500. To normalize quantification of the TCRbeta repertoire, the TCR libraries were built with molecular barcoding that relied on unique molecular identifiers. TCRdb reran the public reads through fastp at Q25 and MiXCR, keeping productive beta chains. Each entry is one CDR3 protein sequence, shown with its most common DNA and genes. The table for this sample lists about 540,000 distinct CDR3 sequences; approximately 20% of them were counted only once. The top ten clonotypes cover approximately 3% of the sample. The source was PBMCs from the stem cell graft donor, collected from the stem cell graft. The receptor source for this set is a human donor who donated a stem cell graft to a child with acute lymphoblastic leukemia.

This clonotype was counted between two and nine times. V is TRBV12-3 or TRBV12-4 and J is TRBJ2-7, with D perhaps assigned TRBD1 or TRBD2 (5 bases each). The CDR3 is made up of 14 amino acids. V was trimmed by 5 bases and J by 4 bases, leaving 15 bases between them. CDR3 bases: TGTGCCAGCAGTCGCAGGGACCAGTGGTACGAGCAGTACTTC. Translating gives CASSRRDQWYEQYF.

This clonotype was recorded at least ten times. V usage is TRBV5-1 and J usage is TRBJ2-5; D not certain. V was cut by 4 bases and J by 5 bases, with 3 bases left in between. Germline CDR1 reads SGHRS; CDR2 reads YFSETQ. The CDR3 covers 10 residues. CDR3 coding DNA: TGCGCCAGCAGCGGGGAGACCCAGTACTTC. This gives the protein CASSGETQYF.

This clonotype was found a few times. The chain recombines TRBV7-6 with TRBJ2-3; 9 nucleotides line up with TRBD2. After removal of 4 bases from V and 5 bases from J, the junction contained 7 bases not matched to a gene. CDR1 is SGHVS and CDR2 is FNYEAQ in the germline V gene. There are 15 residues in the CDR3. CDR3 nucleotide sequence: TGTGCCAGCAGCTCCGGCGGGAGGGTTGAAGATACGCAGTATTTT. Its protein is CASSSGGRVEDTQYF. The whole variable domain, filled in from reference TRBV7-6 and TRBJ2-3, reads GAGVSQSPRYKVTKRGQDVALRCDPISGHVSLYWYRQALGQGPEFLTYFNYEAQQDKSGLPNDRFSAERPEGSISTLTIQRTEQRDSAMYRCASSSGGRVEDTQYFGPGTRLTVL.

The rearrangement links TRBV20-1 to TRBJ2-5; maybe TRBD2 (5 bases). CDR1 and CDR2 (germline): DFQATT, SNEGSKA (reference sequence). There are 19 residues in the CDR3. V lost 0 bases, J lost 0 bases, and 23 bases lay in between. The CDR3 region has the DNA TGCAGTGCTAGAGATCAATCCCTAGGTGGGAGCGGATACCAAGAGACCCAGTACTTC. It translates to CSARDQSLGGSGYQETQYF.

The sample holds a few counts of this clonotype. In DNA, the CDR3 is TGTGCCAGCAGCCAAGATTTGGGAGGTCCAGATACGCAGTATTTT. Translating it yields CASSQDLGGPDTQYF. The chain joins TRBV4-2 to TRBJ2-3; D might be TRBD2 (6 bases). Trimming cost V 0 bases and J 4 bases, with 11 bases left between them. Germline lookup yields CDR1 LGHNA and CDR2 YNFKEQ. The CDR3 consists of 15 residues.

This chain joins TRBV4-1 and TRBJ2-1; 7 nucleotides align to TRBD2. The CDR3 has 14 residues. Trimming removed 4 bases from V and 8 bases from J; junction bases left unmatched: 8. CDR1 and CDR2 (germline): MGHRA, YSYEKL. The CDR3, as DNA: TGCGCCAGCAGCCTACCCTTCCGGGGGGATGAGCAGTTCTTC. The encoded protein is CASSLPFRGDEQFF.

CDR3 residues: CASSPRDWNTDTQYF. The CDR3 coding sequence is TGTGCCAGCAGCCCCCGGGACTGGAACACAGATACGCAGTATTTT. The genes are TRBV5-5 and TRBJ2-3; D is possibly TRBD2 (6 bases). Trimming cost V 4 bases and J 2 bases, with 14 bases left between them. This CDR3 is built from 15 residues. Germline V gene sequence: CDR1 SGHKS, CDR2 YYEKEE (reference sequence).

This clonotype has just a few counts. CDR3 in DNA: TGTGCCAGCAGCTTTGTGGGAACAGATACGCAGTATTTT. Amino acid sequence: CASSFVGTDTQYF. The gene calls are TRBV11-2 and TRBJ2-3, with unresolved D. Trimming removed 3 bases at V and 3 bases at J, with 7 bases between. The CDR3 has 13 amino acids. CDR1 and CDR2 (germline): SGHAT, FQNNGV.

The chain has TRBV6-5 and TRBJ2-2; D uncertain. Trimming pared 8 bases from V and 5 bases from J, leaving 9 bases between. Per germline, CDR1 MNHEY and CDR2 SVGAGI. The CDR3 extends over 12 amino acids. The CDR3 DNA reads as TGTGCCAGCCTTAAGGGAACCGGGGAGCTGTTTTTT. Protein sequence: CASLKGTGELFF.

This clonotype was picked up a small number of times. The V gene is TRBV20-1, the J gene TRBJ2-7, with D perhaps TRBD2 (5 bases). The CDR3 covers 13 residues. CDR1 and CDR2 (germline): DFQATT, SNEGSKA (reference sequence). Trimming left V 3 bases short and J 6 bases short, with 15 bases between. This CDR3 reads CSARRIGSFEQYF. The CDR3 nucleotides read TGCAGTGCTAGGAGGATAGGGAGCTTCGAGCAGTACTTC.

The table lists this clonotype with a few counts. The V and J genes are TRBV5-1 and TRBJ2-1, with TRBD2 matching 9 bases. J was trimmed by 6 bases and V by 4 bases; bases with no gene match: 8. The CDR3 is 15 residues long. CDR1 is SGHRS and CDR2 is YFSETQ in the germline V gene. The CDR3 sequence is CASSPSGGRANEQFF. CDR3 DNA sequence: TGCGCCAGCAGCCCCTCTGGCGGGAGGGCCAATGAGCAGTTCTTC.

This clonotype was seen a handful of times. This chain joins TRBV19 and TRBJ2-1; TRBD2 aligns across 7 bases. The CDR3 covers 14 residues. Germline CDR1 and CDR2: LNHDA and SQIVND (reference sequence). J lost 8 bases, V lost 4 bases, and 8 bases had no gene match. The chain's CDR3 is CASSTLLANDEQFF. CDR3 DNA sequence: TGTGCCAGTAGTACCCTACTAGCGAATGATGAGCAGTTCTTC.

This chain connects TRBV12-3 or TRBV12-4 to TRBJ1-2; 7 positions match TRBD1. The CDR3 extends over 14 amino acids. V lost 3 bases, J lost 6 bases, and 7 bases stayed unmatched. The CDR3, as DNA: TGTGCCAGCAGTTTTAATGACAGGGTGGATGGCTACACCTTC. Its protein product is CASSFNDRVDGYTF.